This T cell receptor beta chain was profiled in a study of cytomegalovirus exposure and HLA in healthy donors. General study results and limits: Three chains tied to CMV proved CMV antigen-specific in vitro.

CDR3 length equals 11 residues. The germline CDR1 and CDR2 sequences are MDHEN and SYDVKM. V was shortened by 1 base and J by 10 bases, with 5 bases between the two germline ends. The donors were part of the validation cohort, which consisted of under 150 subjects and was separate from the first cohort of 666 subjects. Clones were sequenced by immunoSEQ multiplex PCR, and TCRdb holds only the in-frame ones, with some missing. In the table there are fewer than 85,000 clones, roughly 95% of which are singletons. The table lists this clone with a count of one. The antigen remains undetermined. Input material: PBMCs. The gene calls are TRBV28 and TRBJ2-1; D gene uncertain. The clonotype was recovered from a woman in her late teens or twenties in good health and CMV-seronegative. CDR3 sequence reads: CASSLSREQFF. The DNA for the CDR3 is TGTGCCAGCAGTTTATCGCGGGAGCAGTTCTTC.